This TCR beta chain was found in a study of shared clonotypes between healthy human individuals. An assay was performed, and its level was deep. Methods used by the authors: As immunoSEQ supplied junction-only sequences (without quality scores), filtering differed. Libraries were prepared by immunoSEQ multiplex PCR; TCRdb keeps only in-frame clonotypes and omits some of them. D and trimming were read from the DNA, whereas the V and J calls and clone size are those reported in that table. Of some 2,500,000 clones in the sample, more than 85% were seen once. The CDR3 runs to 19 residues. Trimming at V came to 0 bases and at J to 7 bases, leaving 15 bases not matched to a gene. CDR1 and CDR2 from the germline V gene are SGHAT and FQNNGV.

The sequence came from a man aged 18 to 30 in good health. Some clones in this sample may be carry-over from other donors' samples. V usage is TRBV11-2 and J usage is TRBJ2-1, with TRBD2 matching over 10 bases. Sample: naive CD4+ T cells from PBMCs. Subset noted: CD45RA+ positively selected. The CDR3: CASSLEVGRTSGRKNEQFF. DNA for the CDR3: TGTGCCAGCAGCTTAGAGGTGGGGCGGACTAGCGGCCGGAAGAATGAGCAGTTCTTC.